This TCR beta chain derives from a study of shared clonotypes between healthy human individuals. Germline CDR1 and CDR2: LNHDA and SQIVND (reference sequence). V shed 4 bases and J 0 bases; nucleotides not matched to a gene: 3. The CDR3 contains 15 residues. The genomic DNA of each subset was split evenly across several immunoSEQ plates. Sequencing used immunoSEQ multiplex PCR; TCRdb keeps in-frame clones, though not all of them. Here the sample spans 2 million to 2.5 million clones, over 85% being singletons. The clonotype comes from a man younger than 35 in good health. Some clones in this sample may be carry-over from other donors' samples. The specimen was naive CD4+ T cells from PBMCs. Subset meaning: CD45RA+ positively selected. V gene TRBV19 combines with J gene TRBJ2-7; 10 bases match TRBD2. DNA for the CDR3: TGTGCCAGTAGTACCACTAGCGGGGCCTCCTACGAGCAGTACTTC. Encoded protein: CASSTTSGASYEQYF. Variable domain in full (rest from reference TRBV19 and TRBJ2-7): DGGITQSPKYLFRKEGQNVTLSCEQNLNHDAMYWYRQDPGQGLRLIYYSQIVNDFQKGDIAEGYSVSREKKESFPLTVTSAQKNPTAFYLCASSTTSGASYEQYFGPGTRLTVT.